The clone carrying this T cell receptor (beta chain) appeared a few times. These data originate in a study of cytomegalovirus exposure and HLA in healthy donors. V shed 7 bases, J shed 7 bases, and the junction held 7 bases outside the gene matches. CDR1 and CDR2 from the germline V gene are LNHDA and SQIVND (reference sequence). The CDR3 runs to 14 residues. 60 Vbeta and 13 Jbeta primers were used in PCR. Assay: immunoSEQ multiplex PCR; the TCRdb copy retains only in-frame clones and omits some. The sample includes around 170,000 clones, around 78% of them seen just once. Sample: PBMCs. This TCR was sampled from a woman in her thirties or forties in good health and CMV-seropositive. This sequence joins TRBV19 and TRBJ1-6; 7 positions match TRBD1. Here the CDR3 DNA reads TGTGCCAGTATGCCGGGACAGCCGAATTCACCCCTCCACTTT. Encoded protein: CASMPGQPNSPLHF.